This entry concerns a single T cell receptor beta chain. Its target is unknown. PCR primers comprised 60 Vbeta and 13 Jbeta primers. Libraries were prepared by immunoSEQ multiplex PCR; TCRdb keeps only in-frame clonotypes and omits some of them. Of just over 95,000 clones in the sample, more than 75% were seen once. From germline, CDR1 is SEHNR and CDR2 FQNEAQ (reference sequence). There are 17 residues in the CDR3. The junction had 9 bases not matched to a gene; V was cut back by 5 bases and J by 1 base. The entry originates in a study of cytomegalovirus exposure and HLA in healthy donors. Whole-study results and caveats: Researchers reported from a later analysis that most CMV-associated TCR beta chains appeared HLA-restricted.

This sequence joins TRBV7-9 and TRBJ2-3; TRBD2 matches at 10 bases. Source material: PBMCs. The clonotype comes from a human donor in good health. As DNA, the CDR3 is TGTGCCAGCAGCCCTTCTTCCGGGACTAGCGGCACAGATACGCAGTATTTT. Protein product: CASSPSSGTSGTDTQYF. Looking up the rest from reference TRBV7-9 and TRBJ2-3 gives the full variable domain: DTGVSQNPRHKITKRGQNVTFRCDPISEHNRLYWYRQTLGQGPEFLTYFQNEAQLEKSRLLSDRFSAERPKGSFSTLEIQRTEQGDSAMYLCASSPSSGTSGTDTQYFGPGTRLTVL.